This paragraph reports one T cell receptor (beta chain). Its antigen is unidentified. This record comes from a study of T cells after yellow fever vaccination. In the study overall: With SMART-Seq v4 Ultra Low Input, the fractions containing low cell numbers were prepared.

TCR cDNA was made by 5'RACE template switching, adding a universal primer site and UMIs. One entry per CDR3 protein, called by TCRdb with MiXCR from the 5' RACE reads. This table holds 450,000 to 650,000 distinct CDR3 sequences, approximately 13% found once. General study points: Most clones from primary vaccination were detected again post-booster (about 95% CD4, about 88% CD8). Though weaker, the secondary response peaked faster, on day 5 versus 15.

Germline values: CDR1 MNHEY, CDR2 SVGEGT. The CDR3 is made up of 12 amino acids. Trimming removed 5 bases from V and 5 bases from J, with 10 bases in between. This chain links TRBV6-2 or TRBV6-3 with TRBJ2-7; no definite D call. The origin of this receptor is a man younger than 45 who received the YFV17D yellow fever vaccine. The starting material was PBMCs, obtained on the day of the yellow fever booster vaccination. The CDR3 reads CASSLRIHEQYF. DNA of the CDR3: TGTGCCAGCAGTCTCCGGATCCACGAGCAGTACTTC.